This TCR beta chain is from a study of CD8 T cells in Susac syndrome. TCR beta from blood CD8+ and CD4+ T cells was sequenced. Negative isolation was used for CD8+ and CD4+ T cells and FACS enrichment for TEMRA cells. Study-level findings and limits: The TCR sequencing and HLA analysis in the study involved a relatively small number of individuals, as the study acknowledged.

This clonotype occurred once. The antigen remains undetermined. Random hexamers were used to reverse transcribe about 0.5 to 1 ug of RNA. TCR beta CDR3 was amplified by immunoSEQ multiplex PCR. This amplification extended across 54 Vbeta and 13 Jbeta segments. From the immunoSEQ multiplex PCR reads, TCRdb called clonotypes with MiXCR, one entry per CDR3 protein. In the table there are over 130,000 distinct CDR3 sequences, 85% to 95% of which are singletons. The CDR3 spans 14 residues. V was cut by 7 bases and J by 9 bases, with 21 bases left in between. Germline lookup yields CDR1 MGHDK and CDR2 SYGVNS.

The sample consisted of CD4+ T cells from PBMCs. The TCR was taken from a human donor with multiple sclerosis. This sequence joins TRBV25-1 and TRBJ1-2, with D possibly matching TRBD1 (6 bases). CDR3 loop: CASIPGRQVRRYTF. DNA of the CDR3: TGTGCCAGCATCCCTGGGAGACAGGTCCGACGCTACACCTTC.